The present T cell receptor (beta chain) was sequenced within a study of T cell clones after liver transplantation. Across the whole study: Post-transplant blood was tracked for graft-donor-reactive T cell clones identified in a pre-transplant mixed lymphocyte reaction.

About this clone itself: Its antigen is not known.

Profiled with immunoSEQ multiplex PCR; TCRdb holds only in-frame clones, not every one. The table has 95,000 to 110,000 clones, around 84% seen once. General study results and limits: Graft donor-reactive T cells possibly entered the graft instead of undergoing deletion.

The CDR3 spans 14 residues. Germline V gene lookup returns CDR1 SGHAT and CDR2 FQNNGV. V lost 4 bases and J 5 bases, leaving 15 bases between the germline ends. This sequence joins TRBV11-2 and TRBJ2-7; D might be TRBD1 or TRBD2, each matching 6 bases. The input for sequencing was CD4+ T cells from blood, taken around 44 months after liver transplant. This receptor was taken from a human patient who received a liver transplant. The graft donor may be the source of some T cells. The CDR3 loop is CASSSRVGGNEQYF. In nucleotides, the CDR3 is TGTGCCAGCAGCTCCCGGGTAGGGGGGAACGAGCAGTACTTC.